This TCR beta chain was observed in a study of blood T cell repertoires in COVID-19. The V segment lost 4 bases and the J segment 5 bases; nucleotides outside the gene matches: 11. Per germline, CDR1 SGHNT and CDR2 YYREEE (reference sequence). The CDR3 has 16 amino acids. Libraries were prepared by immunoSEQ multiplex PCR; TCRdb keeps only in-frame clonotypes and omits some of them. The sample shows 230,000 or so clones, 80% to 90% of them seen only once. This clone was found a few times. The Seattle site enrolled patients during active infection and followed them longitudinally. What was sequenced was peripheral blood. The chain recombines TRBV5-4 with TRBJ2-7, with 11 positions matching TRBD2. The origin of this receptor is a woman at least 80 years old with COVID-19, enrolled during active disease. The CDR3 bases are TGTGCCAGCAGCCCCAGGGGACTAGCGGACCCCAACGAGCAGTACTTC. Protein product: CASSPRGLADPNEQYF.